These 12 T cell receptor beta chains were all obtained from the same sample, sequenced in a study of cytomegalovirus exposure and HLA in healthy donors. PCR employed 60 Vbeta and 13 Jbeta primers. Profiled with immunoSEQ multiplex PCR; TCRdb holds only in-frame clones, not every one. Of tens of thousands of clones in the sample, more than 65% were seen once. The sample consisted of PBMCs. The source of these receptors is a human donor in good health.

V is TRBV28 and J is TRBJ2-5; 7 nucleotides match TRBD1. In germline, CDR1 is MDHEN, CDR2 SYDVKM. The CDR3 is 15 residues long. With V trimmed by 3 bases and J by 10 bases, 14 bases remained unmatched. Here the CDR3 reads CASSFQGDGRGSQYF. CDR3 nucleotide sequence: TGTGCCAGCAGTTTCCAGGGGGATGGCCGGGGAAGCCAGTACTTC.

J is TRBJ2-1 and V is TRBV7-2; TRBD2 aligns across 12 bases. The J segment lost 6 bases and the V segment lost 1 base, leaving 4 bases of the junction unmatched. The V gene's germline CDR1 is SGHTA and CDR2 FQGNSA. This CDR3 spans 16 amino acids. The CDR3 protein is CASSLVASGGGNEQFF. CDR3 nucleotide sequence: TGTGCCAGCAGCTTAGTGGCTAGCGGGGGGGGCAATGAGCAGTTCTTC.

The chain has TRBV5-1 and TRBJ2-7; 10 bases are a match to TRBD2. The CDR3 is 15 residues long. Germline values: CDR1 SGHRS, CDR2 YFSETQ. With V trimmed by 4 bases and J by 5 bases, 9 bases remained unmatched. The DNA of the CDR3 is TGCGCCAGCAGCCTGGAGCGGGGGGGCCCCCACGAGCAGTACTTC. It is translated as CASSLERGGPHEQYF.

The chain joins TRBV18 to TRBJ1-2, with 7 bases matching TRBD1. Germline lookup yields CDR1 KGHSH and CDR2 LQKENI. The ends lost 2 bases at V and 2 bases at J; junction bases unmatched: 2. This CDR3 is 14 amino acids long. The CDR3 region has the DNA TGTGCCAGCTCACCATCGGGACAGAACTATGGCTACACCTTC. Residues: CASSPSGQNYGYTF. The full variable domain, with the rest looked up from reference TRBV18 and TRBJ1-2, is NAGVMQNPRHLVRRRGQEARLRCSPMKGHSHVYWYRQLPEEGLKFMVYLQKENIIDESGMPKERFSAEFPKEGPSILRIQQVVRGDSAAYFCASSPSGQNYGYTFGSGTRLTVV.

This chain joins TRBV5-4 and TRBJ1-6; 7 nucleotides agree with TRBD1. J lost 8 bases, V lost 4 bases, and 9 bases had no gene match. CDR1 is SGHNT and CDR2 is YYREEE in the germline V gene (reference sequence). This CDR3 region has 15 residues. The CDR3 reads CASSPRQGLYSPLHF. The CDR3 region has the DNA TGTGCCAGCAGCCCGCGACAGGGCCTCTATTCACCCCTCCACTTT.

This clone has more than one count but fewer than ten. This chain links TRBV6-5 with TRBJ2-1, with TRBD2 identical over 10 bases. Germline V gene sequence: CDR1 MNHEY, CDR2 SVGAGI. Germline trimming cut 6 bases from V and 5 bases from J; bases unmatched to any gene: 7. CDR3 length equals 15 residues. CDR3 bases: TGTGCCAGCAGGAAGAGTAGCGGGAGGCACAATGAGCAGTTCTTC. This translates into CASRKSSGRHNEQFF.

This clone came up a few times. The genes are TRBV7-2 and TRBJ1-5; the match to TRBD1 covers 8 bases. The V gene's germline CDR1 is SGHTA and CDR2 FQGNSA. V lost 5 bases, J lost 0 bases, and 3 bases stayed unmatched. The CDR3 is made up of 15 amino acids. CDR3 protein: CASSPDRGSNQPQHF. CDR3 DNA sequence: TGTGCCAGCAGCCCAGACAGGGGTAGCAATCAGCCCCAGCATTTT. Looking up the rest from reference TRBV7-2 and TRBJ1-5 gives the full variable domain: GAGVSQSPSNKVTEKGKDVELRCDPISGHTALYWYRQSLGQGLEFLIYFQGNSAPDKSGLPSDRFSAERTGGSVSTLTIQRTQQEDSAVYLCASSPDRGSNQPQHFGDGTRLSIL.

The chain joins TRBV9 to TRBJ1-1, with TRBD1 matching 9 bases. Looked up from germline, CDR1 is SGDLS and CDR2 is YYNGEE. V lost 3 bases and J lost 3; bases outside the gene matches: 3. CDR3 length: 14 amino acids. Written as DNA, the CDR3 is TGTGCCAGCAGCGCCCGGACAGGGGACACTGAAGCTTTCTTT. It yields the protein CASSARTGDTEAFF.

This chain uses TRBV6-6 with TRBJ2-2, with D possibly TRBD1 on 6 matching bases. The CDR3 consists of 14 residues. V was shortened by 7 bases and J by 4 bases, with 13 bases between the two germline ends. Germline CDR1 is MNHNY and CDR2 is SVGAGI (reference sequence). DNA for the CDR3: TGTGCCAGCAACCTCCGACAGGCCACCGGGGAGCTGTTTTTT. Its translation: CASNLRQATGELFF.

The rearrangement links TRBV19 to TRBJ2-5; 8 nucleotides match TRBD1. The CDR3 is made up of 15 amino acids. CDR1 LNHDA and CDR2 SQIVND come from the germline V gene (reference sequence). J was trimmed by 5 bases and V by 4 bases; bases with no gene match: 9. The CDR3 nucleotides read TGTGCCAGTAGTAGCTTCGACAGGGACAGGGAGACCCAGTACTTC. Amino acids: CASSSFDRDRETQYF.

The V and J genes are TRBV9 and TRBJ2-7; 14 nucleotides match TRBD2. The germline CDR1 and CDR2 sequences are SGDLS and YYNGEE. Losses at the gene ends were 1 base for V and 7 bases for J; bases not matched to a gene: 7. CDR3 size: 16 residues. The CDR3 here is CASSVHGTSGSGEQYF. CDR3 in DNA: TGTGCCAGCAGCGTACACGGGACTAGCGGGAGTGGGGAGCAGTACTTC.

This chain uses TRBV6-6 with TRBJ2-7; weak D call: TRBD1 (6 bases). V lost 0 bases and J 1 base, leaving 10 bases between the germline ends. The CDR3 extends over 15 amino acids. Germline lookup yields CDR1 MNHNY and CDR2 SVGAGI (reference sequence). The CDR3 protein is CASSYSQGRSYEQYF. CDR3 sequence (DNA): TGTGCCAGCAGTTACTCGCAGGGGCGATCCTACGAGCAGTACTTC.